The rows below give T cell receptor beta chains drawn from one sample of a study of T cells in localized non-small cell lung cancer. TCRdb's table, derived via immunoSEQ multiplex PCR, lists solely in-frame clones and lacks some. The table includes over 70,000 clones, roughly nine tenths detected once. Specimen: peripheral blood, collected before any cancer treatment. Every receptor here comes from a male donor at least 60 years old with stage III squamous cell lung carcinoma. CDR3s include the opening cysteine and the closing phenylalanine or tryptophan. Each record gives: V gene, clone size, CDR3 protein. Part of the rows lack a size; the others show once, few, many or a class for expanded clones.

v_call: TRBV29-1; clone_size: .; cdr3_aa: CSVDRSDTQYF
v_call: TRBV5-4; clone_size: .; cdr3_aa: CASSLAGSVGKLFF
v_call: TRBV6-1; clone_size: .; cdr3_aa: CASTRTGESNQPQHF
v_call: TRBV19; clone_size: medium-sized; cdr3_aa: CASSPFMTDLDYGYTF
v_call: TRBV9; clone_size: .; cdr3_aa: CASSSARTGADTQYF
v_call: TRBV25-1; clone_size: once; cdr3_aa: CASGGVGSGNTIYF
v_call: TRBV5-1; clone_size: .; cdr3_aa: CASSLGMEGSARLTQYF
v_call: TRBV6-6; clone_size: .; cdr3_aa: CASSFLTAPGNQPQHF
v_call: TRBV5-1; clone_size: .; cdr3_aa: CASSSSGTDYNEQFF
v_call: TRBV11-3; clone_size: .; cdr3_aa: CASAGDKNIQYF
v_call: TRBV9; clone_size: .; cdr3_aa: CASSRARGLAGELFF
v_call: TRBV5-1; clone_size: .; cdr3_aa: CASSLAALGMNTEAFF
v_call: TRBV4-1; clone_size: medium-sized; cdr3_aa: CASSQGVGRATEAFF
v_call: TRBV9; clone_size: .; cdr3_aa: CASSVGLGREETQYF
v_call: TRBV4-3; clone_size: .; cdr3_aa: CASSQDITTQETQYF
v_call: TRBV14; clone_size: .; cdr3_aa: CASSQASGGWNEQFF
v_call: TRBV25-1; clone_size: .; cdr3_aa: CASSPLDRASGNTIYF
v_call: TRBV7-9; clone_size: .; cdr3_aa: CASSLTRDNTEAFF
v_call: TRBV29-1; clone_size: .; cdr3_aa: CSVGLDRGGNTIYF
v_call: TRBV4-1; clone_size: once; cdr3_aa: CASSQEIAGRGGELFF
v_call: TRBV2; clone_size: .; cdr3_aa: CASSEGGGEKLFF
v_call: TRBV7-9; clone_size: .; cdr3_aa: CASSLVGTDTQYF
v_call: TRBV5-4; clone_size: .; cdr3_aa: CASSPKGWQGHNEQFF
v_call: TRBV6-1; clone_size: .; cdr3_aa: CASSELGGGQPQHF
v_call: TRBV6-6; clone_size: .; cdr3_aa: CASSLGQEASPQHF
v_call: TRBV9; clone_size: .; cdr3_aa: CASSDQSGGYNEQFF
v_call: TRBV2; clone_size: few; cdr3_aa: CASSDLISGTEAFF
v_call: TRBV19; clone_size: .; cdr3_aa: CASTIPGQGAGGYTF
v_call: TRBV27; clone_size: few; cdr3_aa: CASSPPGVPGELFF
v_call: TRBV10-3; clone_size: .; cdr3_aa: CAIRPGTGEETQYF
v_call: TRBV30; clone_size: .; cdr3_aa: CAWSVGPYEQYF
v_call: TRBV11-2; clone_size: .; cdr3_aa: CASSFDSPLHF
v_call: TRBV5-6; clone_size: once; cdr3_aa: CASSQSSRGRVTQYF
v_call: TRBV7-3; clone_size: .; cdr3_aa: CASSLETSGANVLTF
v_call: TRBV5-6; clone_size: .; cdr3_aa: CASSPWTPIRSEAFF
v_call: TRBV19; clone_size: .; cdr3_aa: CASQRGQSYGYTF
v_call: TRBV6-6; clone_size: .; cdr3_aa: CASSRGHPGAGELFF
v_call: TRBV7-8; clone_size: .; cdr3_aa: CASSLGLAGGAYNEQFF
v_call: TRBV27; clone_size: .; cdr3_aa: CASSFLGQGQPQHF
v_call: TRBV10-1; clone_size: .; cdr3_aa: CASSQTSGSEQFF
v_call: TRBV5-1; clone_size: .; cdr3_aa: CASSLNRATDTQYF
v_call: TRBV15; clone_size: .; cdr3_aa: CATSRDRGRLMNTEAFF
v_call: TRBV5-5; clone_size: .; cdr3_aa: CASSPGTKNTGELFF
v_call: TRBV12-5; clone_size: .; cdr3_aa: CASGPGDRGDWRQPQHF
v_call: TRBV7-6; clone_size: .; cdr3_aa: CASSLSRQRADTQYF
v_call: TRBV6-4; clone_size: .; cdr3_aa: CASSSWGQGDSGNTIYF
v_call: TRBV28; clone_size: .; cdr3_aa: CASKSDMSNTGELFF
v_call: TRBV30; clone_size: .; cdr3_aa: CAWSPGGTVNEKLFF
v_call: TRBV7-8; clone_size: .; cdr3_aa: CASSLVAGWDTEAFF
v_call: TRBV19; clone_size: .; cdr3_aa: CASSIAGELFF
v_call: TRBV4-1; clone_size: few; cdr3_aa: CASSQDRVGTEAFF
v_call: TRBV4-1; clone_size: .; cdr3_aa: CASSQDPTATYGYTF
v_call: TRBV19; clone_size: few; cdr3_aa: CASSTGLGGYTF
v_call: TRBV19; clone_size: .; cdr3_aa: CASSIGGAPGNEKLFF
v_call: TRBV27; clone_size: .; cdr3_aa: CASSSTGLGYGYTF
v_call: TRBV28; clone_size: .; cdr3_aa: CASSLAGWAGELFF
v_call: TRBV6-1; clone_size: .; cdr3_aa: CASRDPPLNTEAFF
v_call: TRBV19; clone_size: .; cdr3_aa: CASRDRGPYNEQFF
v_call: TRBV7-2; clone_size: .; cdr3_aa: CASSAMNLAVQETQYF
v_call: TRBV11-2; clone_size: .; cdr3_aa: CASSLGTGGSPLHF